A single T cell receptor beta chain is shown here with its context. Antigen specificity is unknown. These data belong to a study of cytotoxic CD8 clonotypes in ibrutinib-treated CLL. Study as a whole: After a median about 13 months on treatment (6 to 36), response samples were drawn.

Broader study findings: On treatment, the uncommon public clonotypes contracted or remained stable. Against age-matched healthy donors, baseline clonality ran higher and tracked circulating CD8+ T-cell counts.

From cryopreserved PBMCs came roughly 1.8 micrograms of genomic DNA used for TCR beta libraries. Libraries were prepared by immunoSEQ multiplex PCR; TCRdb keeps only in-frame clonotypes and omits some of them. The sample lists approximately 150,000 clones, under 85% occurring once. The sample consisted of PBMCs, taken after 24 months of ibrutinib treatment. This sequence was found in a human donor with chronic lymphocytic leukemia.

CDR3 sequence: CASSISYGPYEQYF. The CDR3 coding sequence is TGTGCCAGTAGTATAAGTTATGGGCCCTACGAGCAGTACTTC. This chain uses TRBV19 with TRBJ2-7; no definite D call. V lost 2 bases to trimming and J lost 2 bases, with 10 bases between them. The CDR3 is 14 amino acids. Germline V gene lookup returns CDR1 LNHDA and CDR2 SQIVND (reference sequence).